This T cell receptor beta chain was sequenced in a study of T cells expressing NK-cell markers. Whole-study context: Investigators obtained TCR beta repertoires from sorted CD3+CD56+NKG2C+, CD3+CD56+NKG2C- and CD3+CD56-NKG2C+ T cells.

General study findings and limits: Roughly six donors showed dominant NKG2C+ clonotypes comprising roughly 1.0-7.0% of their CD8+ T cells. The leading position in the CD3+CD56-NKG2C+ fraction of several donors also went to these clonotypes.

Points on this clonotype: Antigen specificity is unknown.

It was by 5'RACE template switching with UMIs that TCR beta cDNA was made. TCRdb re-called the 5' RACE reads; every CDR3 protein appears as one record, without DNA. The sample data list approximately 440,000 distinct CDR3 sequences. This CDR3 has 12 residues. Sequenced input: blood T cells: a sorted CD56 or NKG2C T cell subset, CD4+ or CD8+ T cells, or bulk PBMC T cells (not recorded which). This chain uses TRBV12-3 or TRBV12-4 with TRBJ1-6. The sequence was collected from a woman aged 45-65 years in good health. CDR3 sequence: CASSFAESPLHF.